This TCR beta chain is drawn from a study of T-cell reconstitution after alpha-beta-depleted transplantation in children. After removal of 3 bases from V and 4 bases from J, the junction contained 13 bases not matched to a gene. The length of the CDR3 is 17 residues. CDR1 and CDR2 from the germline V gene are MDHEN and SYDVKM. A TCRbeta library incorporating unique molecular identifiers was prepared. MiXCR, run by TCRdb on the PCR reads, gives a single entry per CDR3 protein. Altogether over 200,000 distinct CDR3 sequences are present, roughly 18% being singletons, with the ten largest covering 35% to 50%.

The TCR sequence derives from a male patient between 2 and 15 years old who had a stem cell transplant for acute lymphoblastic leukemia, so the T cells may come from the graft donor. The material was PBMCs, mostly from graft donor cells, obtained 360 days after TCRalphabeta/CD19-depleted stem cell transplant. The rearrangement joins TRBV28 to TRBJ1-1; 8 bases map to TRBD1. The CDR3 nucleotides read TGTGCCAGCAGTTTTCCCGGACAGGGCTCGCACCCCACTGAAGCTTTCTTT. Residues: CASSFPGQGSHPTEAFF.